The 8 T cell receptor beta chains below were found in one sample sequenced in a study of T cells after yellow fever vaccination. MiXCR was run by TCRdb on the 5' RACE reads, yielding one entry per CDR3 protein. The table lists about 630,000 distinct CDR3 sequences, more than 9% of them singletons. The specimen comprised PBMCs, sampled on the day of the yellow fever booster vaccination. These receptors came from a man aged 25-40 years who received the YFV17D yellow fever vaccine.

This clonotype has a handful of counts. The chain joins TRBV6-5 to TRBJ2-3; TRBD2 agrees at 9 bases. This CDR3 is 15 amino acids long. Trimming removed 2 bases from V and 5 bases from J; junction bases left unmatched: 5. The germline V gene has CDR1 MNHEY and CDR2 SVGAGI. The CDR3 loop reads CASSYGAGGVDTQYF. CDR3 nucleotide sequence: TGTGCCAGCAGTTACGGCGCGGGAGGGGTAGATACGCAGTATTTT.

The chain combines TRBV18 with TRBJ2-3; no firm D call. Germline lookup yields CDR1 KGHSH and CDR2 LQKENI. The CDR3 contains 14 residues. Trimming took 3 bases from V and 3 from J, leaving 10 bases between them. The CDR3 is CASSPTRITDTQYF. The DNA of the CDR3 is TGTGCCAGCTCACCCACGAGGATAACAGATACGCAGTATTTT.

The J gene is TRBJ2-1, the V gene TRBV29-1, with 9 bases aligning to TRBD1. Losses at the gene ends were 4 bases for V and 10 bases for J; bases not matched to a gene: 11. CDR3 size: 14 residues. Germline CDR1 SQVTM, CDR2 ANQGSEA. Here the CDR3 reads CSVVLGQGSWEQFF. The CDR3 DNA reads as TGCAGCGTTGTTCTTGGACAGGGGAGTTGGGAGCAGTTCTTC.

V gene TRBV19 combines with J gene TRBJ2-5; D is perhaps TRBD1 (6 bases). CDR1 is LNHDA, CDR2 SQIVND, per germline (reference sequence). Trimming shortened V by 1 base and J by 1 base, and 10 bases separated the two germline ends. The CDR3 has 15 residues. The CDR3 bases are TGTGCCAGTAGTATAGCTGGGACATTCCAAGAGACCCAGTACTTC. As protein: CASSIAGTFQETQYF. Supplemented by reference TRBV19 and TRBJ2-5, the full variable domain reads DGGITQSPKYLFRKEGQNVTLSCEQNLNHDAMYWYRQDPGQGLRLIYYSQIVNDFQKGDIAEGYSVSREKKESFPLTVTSAQKNPTAFYLCASSIAGTFQETQYFGPGTRLLVL.

This clonotype turned up a few times. The gene calls are TRBV7-2 and TRBJ2-7; either TRBD1 or TRBD2 may supply D (6 bases each). This CDR3 has 16 amino acids. In germline, CDR1 is SGHTA, CDR2 FQGNSA. Deletions cut 4 bases from V and 7 bases from J, with 23 bases between. The CDR3: CASSSRRGQGAGEQYF. CDR3 bases: TGTGCCAGCAGCTCACGACGGGGGCAGGGAGCAGGGGAGCAGTACTTC. The complete variable domain, with remaining parts taken from reference TRBV7-2 and TRBJ2-7, reads GAGVSQSPSNKVTEKGKDVELRCDPISGHTALYWYRQSLGQGLEFLIYFQGNSAPDKSGLPSDRFSAERTGGSVSTLTIQRTQQEDSAVYLCASSSRRGQGAGEQYFGPGTRLTVT.

The gene calls are TRBV7-2 and TRBJ1-2; perhaps TRBD1 as D (5 bases). V was clipped by 4 bases and J by 5 bases, with 17 bases between them. This CDR3 region has 15 residues. The germline gives CDR1 SGHTA, CDR2 FQGNSA. CDR3 in amino acids: CASSSRPGTDYGYTF. The CDR3 coding sequence is TGTGCCAGCAGCTCCCGCCCCGGGACGGATTATGGCTACACCTTC.

V is TRBV5-4 and J is TRBJ2-3; unclear D gene. This CDR3 contains 15 residues. V dropped 7 bases and J dropped 4 bases, with 19 bases sitting between them. Germline V gene data show CDR1 as SGHNT and CDR2 as YYREEE (reference sequence). The CDR3 is CASSLTGSFADTQYF. The CDR3 DNA is TGTGCCAGCTCTCTTACGGGTAGCTTCGCAGATACGCAGTATTTT.

The chain recombines TRBV6-2 or TRBV6-3 with TRBJ1-3; D gene unclear. The V gene lost 4 bases and the J gene lost 2 bases, with 6 bases spanning the gap. The CDR3 spans 13 residues. Germline V CDR1 and CDR2: MNHEY, SVGEGT. As DNA, the CDR3 is TGTGCCAGCAGTTCCTGGGCTGGAAACACCATATATTTT. It encodes CASSSWAGNTIYF.